This passage covers 27 T cell receptor beta chains from one sample sequenced in a study of cytomegalovirus exposure and HLA in healthy donors. Primers for the PCR totalled 60 Vbeta and 13 Jbeta. Assay: immunoSEQ multiplex PCR; the TCRdb copy retains only in-frame clones and omits some. Here the sample spans about 160,000 clones, around 84% being singletons. Material: PBMCs. The receptors shown here come from a man younger than 35 in good health and CMV-seronegative.

The chain uses TRBV2 and TRBJ1-5, with a weak D call TRBD1 (6 bases). Germline CDR1 SNHLY, CDR2 FYNNEI. V was trimmed by 0 bases and J by 15 bases, leaving 12 bases between them. The CDR3 covers 12 residues. The CDR3 loop reads CASSEARGGRHF. For the CDR3, the DNA is TGTGCCAGCAGTGAAGCGCGGGGGGGCCGGCATTTT. Full variable domain (rest looked up from reference TRBV2 and TRBJ1-5): EPEVTQTPSHQVTQMGQEVILRCVPISNHLYFYWYRQILGQKVEFLVSFYNNEISEKSEIFDDQFSVERPDGSNFTLKIRSTKLEDSAMYFCASSEARGGRHFGDGTRLSIL.

Only one count was recorded for this clone. The J gene is TRBJ1-1, the V gene TRBV5-6; D unclear. CDR3 size: 15 residues. The germline CDR1 and CDR2 sequences are SGHDT and YYEEEE. V was shortened by 1 base and J by 2 bases, with 12 bases between the two germline ends. The CDR3 DNA reads as TGTGCCAGCAGCTTGTGGTGGCAGACTAACACTGAAGCTTTCTTT. It specifies CASSLWWQTNTEAFF. The full variable domain, with the rest looked up from reference TRBV5-6 and TRBJ1-1, is DAGVTQSPTHLIKTRGQQVTLRCSPKSGHDTVSWYQQALGQGPQFIFQYYEEEERQRGNFPDRFSGHQFPNYSSELNVNALLLGDSALYLCASSLWWQTNTEAFFGQGTRLTVV.

This clone came up a few times. The gene calls are TRBV7-9 and TRBJ2-2; TRBD1 agrees at 9 bases. The germline CDR1 and CDR2 sequences are SEHNR and FQNEAQ (reference sequence). The CDR3 is 15 residues long. V lost 2 bases and J lost 11; bases outside the gene matches: 9. The CDR3 sequence is CASSLRQGGLEELFF. The CDR3 bases are TGTGCCAGCAGCTTAAGACAGGGGGGGTTGGAAGAGCTGTTTTTT.

The V call is TRBV6-1, the J call TRBJ2-7, with a weak D call TRBD2 (5 bases). CDR3 length equals 17 residues. CDR1 is MNHNS and CDR2 is SASEGT in the germline V gene. V gave up 0 bases and J gave up 3 bases, with 18 bases separating them. The CDR3 loop is CASSEALWVASHYEQYF. DNA of the CDR3: TGTGCCAGCAGTGAAGCGCTTTGGGTAGCGAGTCACTACGAGCAGTACTTC.

V gene TRBV19 combines with J gene TRBJ2-3; possible D gene TRBD2, 6 bases. The CDR3 sequence is 15 residues long. V lost 6 bases to trimming and J lost 2 bases, with 15 bases between them. Germline-derived CDR1 and CDR2 are LNHDA and SQIVND (reference sequence). CDR3 nucleotide sequence: TGTGCCAGTAGGGAGCGGGCTCCTTTCACAGATACGCAGTATTTT. Amino acids: CASRERAPFTDTQYF.

The V call is TRBV7-2, the J call TRBJ2-1; TRBD2 matches at 15 bases. The length of the CDR3 is 17 residues. V dropped 4 bases and J dropped 2; count of bases not matched to a gene: 3. Germline CDR1 and CDR2: SGHTA and FQGNSA. CDR3 DNA: TGTGCCAGCAGCTCTGGACTAGCGGGAGGGACCTACAATGAGCAGTTCTTC. Translating gives CASSSGLAGGTYNEQFF.

The genes are TRBV6-1 and TRBJ2-7; no clear D. The CDR3 spans 14 residues. Germline-derived CDR1 and CDR2 are MNHNS and SASEGT. V shed 2 bases and J shed 3 bases, with 11 bases lying between them. The CDR3 region has the DNA TGTGCCAGCAGTGAATGGGCAGGTTTCTACGAGCAGTACTTC. Its translation is CASSEWAGFYEQYF.

The chain carries TRBV18 and TRBJ2-7; possible D gene TRBD1, 6 bases. The germline CDR1 and CDR2 sequences are KGHSH and LQKENI. Trimming removed 3 bases at V and 3 bases at J, with 9 bases between. This CDR3 spans 13 amino acids. Written as DNA, the CDR3 is TGTGCCAGCTCACCTGGGGGCCTCTACGAGCAGTACTTC. Amino acid sequence: CASSPGGLYEQYF. The full variable domain, rest sourced from reference TRBV18 and TRBJ2-7, is NAGVMQNPRHLVRRRGQEARLRCSPMKGHSHVYWYRQLPEEGLKFMVYLQKENIIDESGMPKERFSAEFPKEGPSILRIQQVVRGDSAAYFCASSPGGLYEQYFGPGTRLTVT.

The chain recombines TRBV4-2 with TRBJ1-5, with TRBD1 identical over 9 bases. This CDR3 contains 16 residues. CDR1 and CDR2 from the germline V gene are LGHNA and YNFKEQ. J lost 0 bases, V lost 1 base, and 1 base had no gene match. Here the CDR3 reads CASSQGGQGSNQPQHF. DNA for the CDR3: TGTGCCAGCAGCCAAGGGGGACAGGGTAGCAATCAGCCCCAGCATTTT.

The chain combines TRBV19 with TRBJ1-1, with no clear D. CDR1 and CDR2 from the germline V gene are LNHDA and SQIVND (reference sequence). V lost 0 bases, J lost 4 bases, and 6 bases lay in between. CDR3 size: 13 residues. The CDR3 nucleotides read TGTGCCAGTAGTATAGATGCGCGCACTGAAGCTTTCTTT. Residues: CASSIDARTEAFF.

The chain has TRBV4-3 and TRBJ1-5; unclear D gene. This CDR3 is 15 amino acids long. Trimming took off 0 bases at V and 0 bases at J, with 6 bases between the two ends. The V gene's germline CDR1 is LGHNA and CDR2 YSLEER. The CDR3 is CASSQDGGSNQPQHF. DNA of the CDR3: TGCGCCAGCAGCCAAGATGGCGGTAGCAATCAGCCCCAGCATTTT.

The chain combines TRBV25-1 with TRBJ2-5, with no clear D. V lost 5 bases and J 0 bases, leaving 7 bases between the germline ends. The CDR3 has 13 amino acids. The germline gives CDR1 MGHDK, CDR2 SYGVNS. The CDR3 DNA is TGTGCCAGCAGTCCCCTGTACCAAGAGACCCAGTACTTC. Translation: CASSPLYQETQYF.

The chain recombines TRBV6-1 with TRBJ2-7, with 12 bases fitting TRBD2. CDR1 and CDR2 (germline): MNHNS, SASEGT. J was trimmed by 4 bases and V by 3 bases; bases with no gene match: 10. The CDR3 extends over 17 amino acids. CDR3 DNA sequence: TGTGCCAGCAGTGACGAGGCACCCGGGACTAGCGGGTACGAGCAGTACTTC. It yields the protein CASSDEAPGTSGYEQYF.

V and J are TRBV6-5 and TRBJ2-7; D may be TRBD2 (7 bases). Trimming left V 2 bases short and J 2 bases short, with 13 bases between. The CDR3 has 15 amino acids. In germline, CDR1 is MNHEY, CDR2 SVGAGI. For the CDR3, the DNA is TGTGCCAGCAGTTACGGGGGGGCGCATGCCTACGAGCAGTACTTC. This sequence encodes CASSYGGAHAYEQYF.

V gene TRBV5-4 combines with J gene TRBJ1-3; 9 bases are shared with TRBD1. V shed 3 bases and J 0 bases; nucleotides not matched to a gene: 10. The CDR3 is 18 residues long. From germline, CDR1 is SGHNT and CDR2 YYREEE (reference sequence). CDR3 amino acids: CASSSYPDRGNSGNTIYF. In nucleotides, the CDR3 is TGTGCCAGCAGCTCCTATCCCGACAGGGGGAACTCTGGAAACACCATATATTTT. Full variable domain (remainder filled in from reference TRBV5-4 and TRBJ1-3): ETGVTQSPTHLIKTRGQQVTLRCSSQSGHNTVSWYQQALGQGPQFIFQYYREEENGRGNFPPRFSGLQFPNYSSELNVNALELDDSALYLCASSSYPDRGNSGNTIYFGEGSWLTVV.

The rearrangement uses TRBV9 and TRBJ1-2; D is possibly TRBD1 (6 bases). Trimming stripped 0 bases from V and 5 bases from J, with 8 bases between. Per the germline V gene, CDR1 is SGDLS and CDR2 is YYNGEE. The CDR3 is 13 amino acids. The CDR3 DNA is TGTGCCAGCAGCGTAGCTACAGGGTATGGCTACACCTTC. Encoded protein: CASSVATGYGYTF.

The rearrangement links TRBV9 to TRBJ2-7; D might be TRBD2 (7 bases). The V and J ends lost 4 bases and 5 bases respectively, with 16 bases between them. CDR1 is SGDLS, CDR2 YYNGEE, per germline. The CDR3 has 14 amino acids. The CDR3 nucleotides are TGTGCCAGCAGCTCGGAGCCGGGGGGCGACGAGCAGTACTTC. It codes for CASSSEPGGDEQYF.

This chain uses TRBV27 with TRBJ2-7, with a weak D call TRBD2 (6 bases). The V end lost 6 bases, the J end lost 2 bases, and 8 bases lay between the germline ends. The CDR3 is 12 residues long. Germline CDR1 MNHEY, CDR2 SMNVEV (reference sequence). The CDR3 sequence: CASSGTPYEQYF. The DNA for the CDR3 is TGTGCCAGCAGCGGGACTCCCTACGAGCAGTACTTC.

The V and J genes are TRBV5-1 and TRBJ1-1; 7 bases align to TRBD1. The J segment lost 6 bases and the V segment lost 4 bases, leaving 15 bases of the junction unmatched. The CDR3 contains 16 residues. The germline CDR1 and CDR2 sequences are SGHRS and YFSETQ. For the CDR3, the DNA is TGCGCCAGCAGCCTGACAGGGTCCCATGGAGACGCTGAAGCTTTCTTT. Its protein product is CASSLTGSHGDAEAFF.

This clone was counted a few times. The same CDR3 also results from other DNA sequences found in this sample. CDR3 residues: CASSIRTISSGANVLTF. DNA of the CDR3: TGTGCCAGTAGTATACGTACTATTAGCTCTGGGGCCAACGTCCTGACTTTC. The V call is TRBV19, the J call TRBJ2-6, with D unresolved. V lost 2 bases and J lost 0, with 11 bases in between. CDR1 is LNHDA, CDR2 SQIVND, per germline (reference sequence). This CDR3 spans 17 amino acids.

The chain couples TRBV28 to TRBJ2-5; the match to TRBD2 covers 8 bases. The better agreement between TRBJ2-7 and the DNA end casts doubt on the J call. In germline, CDR1 is MDHEN, CDR2 SYDVKM. The CDR3 has 19 amino acids. The DNA of the CDR3 is TGTGCCAGCAGTTTGACCCTGGTTAGCGGGGTTAGGAGCTCCTACGAGCAGTACTTC. The encoded protein is CASSLTLVSGVRSSYEQYF.

V usage is TRBV11-2 and J usage is TRBJ2-7; D gene uncertain. The CDR3 is made up of 13 amino acids. Deletions cut 0 bases from V and 6 bases from J, with 9 bases between. CDR1 and CDR2 (germline): SGHAT, FQNNGV. The CDR3 sequence: CASSLDRLGEQYF. DNA for the CDR3: TGTGCCAGCAGCTTAGATCGCCTCGGCGAGCAGTACTTC.

This clone was counted only a few times. The V gene is TRBV5-6, the J gene TRBJ2-5; TRBD2 agrees at 7 bases. The CDR3 runs to 13 residues. From germline, CDR1 is SGHDT and CDR2 YYEEEE. Trimming took 4 bases from V and 4 from J; bases not matched to a gene: 4. The chain's CDR3 is CASSGEGRETQYF. As DNA, the CDR3 is TGTGCCAGCAGCGGGGAGGGCAGAGAGACCCAGTACTTC.

The J gene is TRBJ1-1, the V gene TRBV5-1, with D tentatively TRBD1 (5 bases). CDR3 length: 14 residues. Germline assignment: CDR1 SGHRS and CDR2 YFSETQ. Trimming took 4 bases from V and 7 from J, leaving 17 bases between them. Written as DNA, the CDR3 is TGCGCCAGCAGCACCTTGGGGCGGCGGGGTGAAGCTTTCTTT. It is translated as CASSTLGRRGEAFF.

The chain employs TRBV5-1 and TRBJ2-7, with D unresolved. The germline V gene has CDR1 SGHRS and CDR2 YFSETQ. The CDR3 is made up of 13 amino acids. The ends were cut back, 2 bases at V and 3 bases at J, with 9 bases in the middle. The CDR3 DNA sequence: TGCGCCAGCAGCTTCGTCACAAACTACGAGCAGTACTTC. Translating it yields CASSFVTNYEQYF.

This clone was picked up one time. This chain connects TRBV20-1 to TRBJ2-2; D is perhaps TRBD1 (6 bases). Trimming shortened V by 6 bases and J by 8 bases, and 10 bases separated the two germline ends. CDR3 size: 11 residues. CDR1 is DFQATT and CDR2 is SNEGSKA in the germline V gene (reference sequence). CDR3 DNA sequence: TGCAGTGCCAGGACAGCGGGGGAGCTGTTTTTT. Translating gives CSARTAGELFF.

As concerns this clone: At one end, the junction sequence differs from germline, possibly due to a read error. The V and J genes are TRBV19 and TRBJ1-3; D unresolved. In germline, CDR1 is LNHDA, CDR2 SQIVND (reference sequence). This CDR3 region has 14 residues. CDR3 nucleotides: TGTGCCAGTAGTATCAGGCCCACTGGGAACACCATATATTTT. It specifies CASSIRPTGNTIYF.